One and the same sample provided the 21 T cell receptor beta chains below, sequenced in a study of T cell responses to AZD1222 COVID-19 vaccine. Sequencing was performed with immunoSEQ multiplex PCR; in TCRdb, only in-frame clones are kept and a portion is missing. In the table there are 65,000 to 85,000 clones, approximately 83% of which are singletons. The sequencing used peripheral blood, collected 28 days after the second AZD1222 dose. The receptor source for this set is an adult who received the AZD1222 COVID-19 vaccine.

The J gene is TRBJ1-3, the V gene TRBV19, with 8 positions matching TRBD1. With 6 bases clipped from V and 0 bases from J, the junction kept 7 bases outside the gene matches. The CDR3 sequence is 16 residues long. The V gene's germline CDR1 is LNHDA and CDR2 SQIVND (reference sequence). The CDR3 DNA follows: TGTGCCAGTAGGCGACAGGGGCTCTCCTCTGGAAACACCATATATTTT. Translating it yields CASRRQGLSSGNTIYF. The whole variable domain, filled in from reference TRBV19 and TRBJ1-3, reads DGGITQSPKYLFRKEGQNVTLSCEQNLNHDAMYWYRQDPGQGLRLIYYSQIVNDFQKGDIAEGYSVSREKKESFPLTVTSAQKNPTAFYLCASRRQGLSSGNTIYFGEGSWLTVV.

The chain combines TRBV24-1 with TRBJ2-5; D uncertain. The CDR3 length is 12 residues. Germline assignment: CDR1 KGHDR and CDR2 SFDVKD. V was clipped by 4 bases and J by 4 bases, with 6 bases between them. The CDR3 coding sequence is TGTGCCACCAGTGACTACAGAGAGACCCAGTACTTC. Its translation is CATSDYRETQYF.

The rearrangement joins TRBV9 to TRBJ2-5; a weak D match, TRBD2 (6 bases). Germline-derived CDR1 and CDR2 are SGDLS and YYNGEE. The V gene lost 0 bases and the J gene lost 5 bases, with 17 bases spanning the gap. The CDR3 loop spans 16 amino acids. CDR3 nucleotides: TGTGCCAGCAGCGTAGCGGAGGGGCCGGGAGAGGAGACCCAGTACTTC. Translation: CASSVAEGPGEETQYF.

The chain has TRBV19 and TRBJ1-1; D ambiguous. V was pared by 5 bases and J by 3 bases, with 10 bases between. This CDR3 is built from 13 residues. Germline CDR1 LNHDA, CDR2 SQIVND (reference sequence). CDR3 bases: TGTGCCAGTAGTCCGGACGCGTACACTGAAGCTTTCTTT. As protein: CASSPDAYTEAFF.

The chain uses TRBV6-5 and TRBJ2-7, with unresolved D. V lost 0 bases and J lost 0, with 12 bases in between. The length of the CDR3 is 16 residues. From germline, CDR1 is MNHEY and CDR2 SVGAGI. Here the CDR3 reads CASSYSLGQYSYEQYF. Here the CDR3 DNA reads TGTGCCAGCAGTTACTCGTTGGGCCAGTACTCCTACGAGCAGTACTTC.

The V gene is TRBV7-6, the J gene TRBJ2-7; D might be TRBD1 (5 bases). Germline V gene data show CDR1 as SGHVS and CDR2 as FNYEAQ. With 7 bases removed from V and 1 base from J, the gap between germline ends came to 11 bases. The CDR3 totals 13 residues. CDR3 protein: CASTDSLSYEQYF. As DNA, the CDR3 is TGTGCCAGCACCGACAGTTTATCCTACGAGCAGTACTTC.

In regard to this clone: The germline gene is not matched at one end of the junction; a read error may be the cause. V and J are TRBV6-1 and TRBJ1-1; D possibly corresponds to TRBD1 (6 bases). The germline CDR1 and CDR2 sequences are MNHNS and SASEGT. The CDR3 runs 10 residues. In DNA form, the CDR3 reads TGTGCCAGCAGTGAAAGCTCCGGACAGTTT. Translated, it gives CASSESSGQF.

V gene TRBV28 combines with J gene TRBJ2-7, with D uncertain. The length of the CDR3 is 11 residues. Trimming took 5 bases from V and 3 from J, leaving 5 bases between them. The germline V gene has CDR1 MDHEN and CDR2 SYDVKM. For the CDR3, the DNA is TGTGCCAGCAGTCGGGTCTACGAGCAGTACTTC. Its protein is CASSRVYEQYF.

As DNA, the CDR3 is TGTGTCAGAAGCTTAGGGGGGGACGGTAAAGAGACCCAGTACTTC. Translating it yields CVRSLGGDGKETQYF. The chain couples TRBV7-5 to TRBJ2-5; the tabulated D call, TRBD2, remains unverified against the DNA. TRBV7-5 is noted as a pseudogene. CDR3 size: 15 residues.

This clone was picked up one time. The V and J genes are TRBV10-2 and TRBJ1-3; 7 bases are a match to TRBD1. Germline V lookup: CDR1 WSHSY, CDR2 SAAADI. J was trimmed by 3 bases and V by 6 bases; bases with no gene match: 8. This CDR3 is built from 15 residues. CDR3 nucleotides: TGCGCCAGCAGCACCCAGGGGGGTCGTGGAAACACCATATATTTT. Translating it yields CASSTQGGRGNTIYF.

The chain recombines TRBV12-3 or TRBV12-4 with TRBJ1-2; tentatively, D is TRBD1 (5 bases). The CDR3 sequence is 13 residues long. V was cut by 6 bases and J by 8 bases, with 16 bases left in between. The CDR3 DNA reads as TGTGCCAGCAGCCTGGGACGGCCGGGGGGCTACACCTTC. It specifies CASSLGRPGGYTF.

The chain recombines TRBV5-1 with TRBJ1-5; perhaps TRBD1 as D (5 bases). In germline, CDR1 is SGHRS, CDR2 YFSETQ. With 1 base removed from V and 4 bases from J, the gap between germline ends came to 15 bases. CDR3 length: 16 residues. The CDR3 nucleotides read TGCGCCAGCAGCTTGCGAGGACATAACTCGAATCAGCCCCAGCATTTT. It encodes CASSLRGHNSNQPQHF.

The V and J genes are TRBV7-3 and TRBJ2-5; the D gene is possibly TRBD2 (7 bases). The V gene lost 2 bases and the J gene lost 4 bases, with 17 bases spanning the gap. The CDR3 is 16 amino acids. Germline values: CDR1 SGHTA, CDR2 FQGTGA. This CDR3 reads CASSLGGGEWLETQYF. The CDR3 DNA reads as TGTGCCAGCAGCTTAGGCGGGGGCGAGTGGCTAGAGACCCAGTACTTC.

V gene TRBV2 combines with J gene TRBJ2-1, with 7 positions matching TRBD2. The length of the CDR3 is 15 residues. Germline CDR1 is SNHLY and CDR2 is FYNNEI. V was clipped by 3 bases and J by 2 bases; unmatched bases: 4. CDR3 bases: TGTGCCAGCAGTGAGTCGAGCGGGGCCTACAATGAGCAGTTCTTC. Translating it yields CASSESSGAYNEQFF.

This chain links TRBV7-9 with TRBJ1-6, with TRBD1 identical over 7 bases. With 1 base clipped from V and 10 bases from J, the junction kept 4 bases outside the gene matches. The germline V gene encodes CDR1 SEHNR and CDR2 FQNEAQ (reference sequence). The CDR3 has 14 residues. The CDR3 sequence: CASSLGTGPSPLHF. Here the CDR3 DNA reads TGTGCCAGCAGCTTAGGGACAGGCCCATCACCCCTCCACTTT.

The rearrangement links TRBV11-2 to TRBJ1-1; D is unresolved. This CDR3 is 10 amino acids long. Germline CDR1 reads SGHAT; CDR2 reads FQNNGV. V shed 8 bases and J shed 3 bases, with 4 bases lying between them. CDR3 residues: CASGYTEAFF. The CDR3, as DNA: TGTGCCAGCGGATACACTGAAGCTTTCTTT.

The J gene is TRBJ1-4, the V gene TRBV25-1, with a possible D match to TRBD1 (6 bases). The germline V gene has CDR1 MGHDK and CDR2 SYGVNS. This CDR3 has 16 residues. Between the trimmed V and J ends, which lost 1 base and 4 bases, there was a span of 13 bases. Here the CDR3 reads CASSEFGAGVNEKLFF. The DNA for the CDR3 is TGTGCCAGCAGTGAATTTGGGGCAGGGGTTAATGAAAAACTGTTTTTT.

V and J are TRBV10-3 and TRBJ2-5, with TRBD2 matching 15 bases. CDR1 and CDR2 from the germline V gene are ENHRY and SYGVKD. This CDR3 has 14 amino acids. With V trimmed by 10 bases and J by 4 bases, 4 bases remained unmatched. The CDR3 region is CATWTSGGAETQYF. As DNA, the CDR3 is TGTGCCACTTGGACTAGCGGGGGGGCAGAGACCCAGTACTTC.

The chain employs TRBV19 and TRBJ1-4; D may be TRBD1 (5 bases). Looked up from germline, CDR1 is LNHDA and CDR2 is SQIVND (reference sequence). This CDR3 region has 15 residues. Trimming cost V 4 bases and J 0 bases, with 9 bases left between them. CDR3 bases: TGTGCCAGTAGTACGGGACTCTCAACTAATGAAAAACTGTTTTTT. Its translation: CASSTGLSTNEKLFF.

CDR3 bases: TGTGCCAGAGAAAGTGGGGGAAACGAGCAGTACTTC. Its protein product is CARESGGNEQYF. The chain is built from TRBV19 and TRBJ2-7; D may correspond to TRBD1 or TRBD2 (5 bases each). V lost 9 bases and J 5 bases, leaving 14 bases between the germline ends. This CDR3 has 12 residues. The germline V gene encodes CDR1 LNHDA and CDR2 SQIVND (reference sequence).

The CDR3 nucleotides read TGTGCCAGCAGCGTAGATGCGTATAATTCACCCCTCCACTTT. It codes for CASSVDAYNSPLHF. This chain connects TRBV9 to TRBJ1-6; D gene uncertain. CDR1 and CDR2 (germline): SGDLS, YYNGEE. V lost 0 bases to trimming and J lost 4 bases, with 5 bases between them. This CDR3 has 14 residues.